Listed below are T cell receptor beta chains from one sample, sequenced in a study of cytomegalovirus exposure and HLA in healthy donors. Method: immunoSEQ multiplex PCR; TCRdb's copy keeps in-frame clones and lacks some. The sample has more than 95,000 clones, approximately 83% seen once; the top ten hold approximately 3.5%. Sample: PBMCs. Receptors originate from a woman in her 40s in good health and CMV-seropositive. Both conserved end residues are trimmed from each CDR3. Each record gives: V gene, CDR3 protein.

V: TRBV2; CDR3: ASSDRVGEKLF
V: TRBV6-1; CDR3: ASSELFYEQY
V: TRBV5-1; CDR3: ASSLPSGKNTGELF
V: TRBV7-8; CDR3: ASSLAGPELF
V: TRBV25-1; CDR3: ASSVHPRDEQY
V: TRBV9; CDR3: ASSSQITGEVYEQY
V: TRBV5-5; CDR3: ASSLDGSGQPQH
V: TRBV7-2; CDR3: ASSLGPGLAGSGNEQF
V: TRBV7-6; CDR3: ASSSDYTDTQY
V: TRBV9; CDR3: ASSSDRGYNEQF
V: TRBV2; CDR3: ASSDSGVNPPQH
V: TRBV28; CDR3: ASIRGTGQAYNEQF
V: TRBV30; CDR3: ASGTNRYEQY
V: TRBV6-5; CDR3: ASSRDRGNSPLH
V: TRBV5-6; CDR3: ASSLTPYSNQPQH
V: TRBV2; CDR3: ASSDLSTGSDTQY
V: TRBV11-2; CDR3: ASSLVATSGRSTGELF
V: TRBV7-2; CDR3: ASSPDRPLAGAHEQY
V: TRBV7-9; CDR3: ASSLAYRATGKYNEQF
V: TRBV5-8; CDR3: ASSLGTGGGQPQH
V: TRBV12-5; CDR3: ASGPGTGAYGYT
V: TRBV2; CDR3: ASSSGTLREAF
V: TRBV7-2; CDR3: ASSPRVGPQH
V: TRBV28; CDR3: ASSLFPPGQGNREQY
V: TRBV4-2; CDR3: ASSQDAGRMGETQY
V: TRBV6-6; CDR3: ASSGTSKFYEQY
V: TRBV9; CDR3: ASSSLWNGQGHPGYT
V: TRBV18; CDR3: ASSPAGQETQY
V: TRBV30; CDR3: AWSPGQNTDTQY
V: TRBV5-6; CDR3: ASSLRLAGVGSTDTQY
V: TRBV7-9; CDR3: ASSSETESYEQY
V: TRBV4-1; CDR3: ASSPEASGMDEQF